The 29 T cell receptor beta chains presented below share a single source sample, sequenced in a study of a mutant IDH1 vaccine in newly diagnosed glioma. Some clones are missing from TCRdb's copy, which holds only in-frame ones; the method was immunoSEQ multiplex PCR. The sample holds tens of thousands of clones, around 80% seen once. Stated time point: baseline, week 1 (first vaccination visit). As for treatment: pre-vaccination baseline after standard-of-care therapy. The sequenced sample was PBMCs, obtained from a glioma patient treated with radiotherapy, temozolomide or both. The receptors originated from a woman aged 40 to 50 with glioma.

This clone appeared a few times. The chain couples TRBV5-6 to TRBJ1-5; 10 positions match TRBD1. From germline, CDR1 is SGHDT and CDR2 YYEEEE. Trimming removed 0 bases from V and 0 bases from J; junction bases left unmatched: 0. The CDR3 is made up of 16 amino acids. CDR3 in amino acids: CASSLGTGGSNQPQHF. CDR3 DNA sequence: TGTGCCAGCAGCTTGGGGACAGGGGGTAGCAATCAGCCCCAGCATTTT.

The chain employs TRBV6-5 and TRBJ1-6; TRBD1 agrees at 8 bases. The germline V gene has CDR1 MNHEY and CDR2 SVGAGI. The V segment lost 6 bases and the J segment 7 bases; nucleotides outside the gene matches: 8. The CDR3 runs to 15 residues. The CDR3 here is CASSRTGSSNSPLHF. DNA for the CDR3: TGTGCCAGCAGCCGGACAGGGTCTAGCAATTCACCCCTCCACTTT.

This clone was seen more than once but under ten times. Here the CDR3 DNA reads TGTGCCTGGAGTGTACAAACAGGGGGGGTATATAGCAATCAGCCCCAGCATTTT. This translates into CAWSVQTGGVYSNQPQHF. This chain uses TRBV30 with TRBJ1-5; TRBD1 aligns across 8 bases. The CDR3 is 18 amino acids. After removal of 0 bases from V and 0 bases from J, the junction contained 10 bases not matched to a gene. Germline CDR1 reads GTSNPN; CDR2 reads SVGIG (reference sequence). Together with reference TRBV30 and TRBJ1-5, the CDR3 gives the full variable domain: SQTIHQWPATLVQPVGSPLSLECTVEGTSNPNLYWYRQAAGRGLQLLFYSVGIGQISSEVPQNLSASRPQDRQFILSSKKLLLSDSGFYLCAWSVQTGGVYSNQPQHFGDGTRLSIL.

This sequence joins TRBV7-2 and TRBJ1-1; tentative D call: TRBD1 (6 bases). This CDR3 is 12 amino acids long. V lost 4 bases and J 6 bases, leaving 9 bases between the germline ends. Germline-derived CDR1 and CDR2 are SGHTA and FQGNSA. This CDR3 is CASSYGQSEAFF. The CDR3 DNA sequence: TGTGCCAGCAGCTACGGACAGTCTGAAGCTTTCTTT.

The gene calls are TRBV14 and TRBJ2-3, with no clear D. Germline-derived CDR1 and CDR2 are SGHDN and FVKESK. The V and J ends lost 0 bases and 5 bases respectively, with 9 bases between them. The CDR3 has 14 residues. CDR3 loop: CASSQEPREDTQYF. The CDR3 nucleotides read TGTGCCAGCAGCCAAGAACCTCGCGAAGATACGCAGTATTTT.

This clone has only a few counts. The genes are TRBV30 and TRBJ1-2, with no clear D. Germline lookup yields CDR1 GTSNPN and CDR2 SVGIG (reference sequence). The CDR3 sequence is 12 residues long. Trimming shortened V by 5 bases and J by 7 bases, and 14 bases separated the two germline ends. The CDR3 nucleotides are TGTGCCTGGGGACGCGTTTATGGTGGCTACACCTTC. It yields the protein CAWGRVYGGYTF.

The CDR3 reads CASSLGRAFYGYTF. The DNA for the CDR3 is TGTGCCAGCAGTCTAGGCCGTGCTTTCTATGGCTACACCTTC. The chain recombines TRBV6-5 with TRBJ1-2; D gene uncertain. Germline CDR1 and CDR2: MNHEY and SVGAGI. V was cut by 5 bases and J by 4 bases, with 14 bases left in between. The CDR3 loop spans 14 amino acids.

The J gene is TRBJ1-6, the V gene TRBV27; 10 nucleotides match TRBD1. The CDR3 is 14 residues long. Germline trimming cut 10 bases from V and 5 bases from J; bases unmatched to any gene: 5. From germline, CDR1 is MNHEY and CDR2 SMNVEV (reference sequence). CDR3 nucleotide sequence: TGTGCCACCTCAGGGACAGGGGATAATTCACCCCTCCACTTT. Encoded protein: CATSGTGDNSPLHF.

The rearrangement links TRBV27 to TRBJ2-2; 13 bases map to TRBD2. J was trimmed by 0 bases and V by 6 bases; bases with no gene match: 4. The CDR3 contains 17 residues. Germline CDR1 MNHEY, CDR2 SMNVEV (reference sequence). This CDR3 is CASRRLAGGPNTGELFF. CDR3 sequence (DNA): TGTGCCAGCAGGCGACTAGCGGGGGGCCCGAACACCGGGGAGCTGTTTTTT.

In this sample, this clone turned up once. The chain links TRBV7-9 to TRBJ2-3; 12 positions agree with TRBD2. V shed 3 bases, J shed 4 bases, and the junction held 8 bases outside the gene matches. This CDR3 is built from 17 residues. CDR1 and CDR2 (germline): SEHNR, FQNEAQ (reference sequence). DNA of the CDR3: TGTGCCAGCAGCTTTGACCCGGGACTAGCGGGCGCAGATACGCAGTATTTT. The encoded protein is CASSFDPGLAGADTQYF.

The gene calls are TRBV11-2 and TRBJ1-1, with 7 positions matching TRBD1. Germline CDR1 SGHAT, CDR2 FQNNGV. CDR3 length: 15 residues. Trimming cost V 6 bases and J 4 bases; bases outside gene matches: 11. The CDR3 DNA reads TGTGCCAGCAGACACCGTGACAGGGTGGGCACTGAAGCTTTCTTT. Its translation is CASRHRDRVGTEAFF.

This clone came up a few times. The J gene is TRBJ1-2, the V gene TRBV7-9; D is unresolved. Per germline, CDR1 SEHNR and CDR2 FQNEAQ (reference sequence). The CDR3 length is 15 residues. V lost 3 bases to trimming and J lost 1 base, with 12 bases between them. The CDR3 DNA sequence: TGTGCCAGCAGCTTTCCCCTAACGATTAACTATGGCTACACCTTC. It specifies CASSFPLTINYGYTF.

The V gene is TRBV18, the J gene TRBJ1-4; D unclear. Trimming pared 3 bases from V and 8 bases from J, leaving 19 bases between. In germline, CDR1 is KGHSH, CDR2 LQKENI. The CDR3 runs to 16 residues. CDR3 loop: CASSPSPAASLEKLFF. The CDR3 nucleotides are TGTGCCAGCTCACCGTCCCCCGCGGCCTCTCTGGAAAAACTGTTTTTT.

The chain carries TRBV15 and TRBJ2-7; no clear D. Trimming took 3 bases from V and 4 from J, leaving 16 bases between them. Germline V gene lookup returns CDR1 LNHNV and CDR2 YYDKDF (reference sequence). There are 15 residues in the CDR3. CDR3 coding DNA: TGTGCCACCAGCAGCCCTCAGCGCGGTGTGTACGAGCAGTACTTC. Encoded protein: CATSSPQRGVYEQYF.

This chain links TRBV4-2 with TRBJ1-2; possible D gene TRBD1, 5 bases. With 0 bases removed from V and 0 bases from J, the gap between germline ends came to 14 bases. This CDR3 contains 17 residues. Germline V gene data show CDR1 as LGHNA and CDR2 as YNFKEQ. This CDR3 reads CASSQDPNLGANYGYTF. In DNA, the CDR3 is TGTGCCAGCAGCCAAGATCCGAACCTGGGGGCTAACTATGGCTACACCTTC.

V usage is TRBV6-6 and J usage is TRBJ1-6; D possibly corresponds to TRBD1 (6 bases). Trimming took off 2 bases at V and 11 bases at J, with 16 bases between the two ends. The CDR3 has 15 amino acids. Per the germline V gene, CDR1 is MNHNY and CDR2 is SVGAGI (reference sequence). The CDR3 nucleotides are TGTGCCAGCAGTTACGAACCCAGGGGAAAGACACCCCTCCACTTT. Its translation: CASSYEPRGKTPLHF.

The chain combines TRBV6-1 with TRBJ2-7; no definite D call. The CDR3 is 12 amino acids. V lost 1 base, J lost 2 bases, and 3 bases lay in between. Per germline, CDR1 MNHNS and CDR2 SASEGT. CDR3 region: CASSEDPYEQYF. In DNA form, the CDR3 reads TGTGCCAGCAGTGAAGACCCCTACGAGCAGTACTTC.

The rearrangement uses TRBV25-1 and TRBJ1-1; unclear D gene. Germline V gene sequence: CDR1 MGHDK, CDR2 SYGVNS. This CDR3 region has 13 residues. V was trimmed by 4 bases and J by 3 bases, leaving 9 bases between them. The CDR3 DNA reads as TGTGCCAGCAGTGGCCGAGGTCACACTGAAGCTTTCTTT. This encodes CASSGRGHTEAFF.

The chain couples TRBV10-2 to TRBJ1-2; D gene uncertain. The CDR3 is 12 amino acids. Germline V CDR1 and CDR2: WSHSY, SAAADI. Deletions cut 4 bases from V and 8 bases from J, with 11 bases between. The DNA of the CDR3 is TGCGCCAGCAGTGTTGGGCGGAACGGCTACACCTTC. This sequence encodes CASSVGRNGYTF.

The chain carries TRBV30 and TRBJ2-1; 7 bases fit TRBD2. V lost 5 bases to trimming and J lost 7 bases; unmatched junction nucleotides: 2. Looked up from germline, CDR1 is GTSNPN and CDR2 is SVGIG (reference sequence). There are 11 residues in the CDR3. CDR3 nucleotide sequence: TGTGCCTGGGCCGGGGGGAATGAGCAGTTCTTC. This translates into CAWAGGNEQFF.

The chain has TRBV7-9 and TRBJ1-2, with D possibly being TRBD1 (6 bases). The CDR3 length is 12 residues. V lost 5 bases to trimming and J lost 5 bases, with 9 bases between them. CDR1 SEHNR and CDR2 FQNEAQ come from the germline V gene (reference sequence). CDR3 sequence reads: CASSLGQYGYTF. The DNA of the CDR3 is TGTGCCAGCAGCCTCGGACAGTATGGCTACACCTTC.

The rearrangement uses TRBV2 and TRBJ2-7, with D maybe TRBD2 (6 bases). Looked up from germline, CDR1 is SNHLY and CDR2 is FYNNEI. The CDR3 consists of 12 residues. Trimming pared 10 bases from V and 2 bases from J, leaving 12 bases between. In DNA, the CDR3 is TGTGCCAAGGGACTCGGACCCTACGAGCAGTACTTC. It encodes CAKGLGPYEQYF.

The genes are TRBV27 and TRBJ1-4; the D gene is possibly TRBD1 (5 bases). The CDR3 is 17 amino acids. From germline, CDR1 is MNHEY and CDR2 SMNVEV (reference sequence). Trimming shortened V by 5 bases and J by 5 bases, and 21 bases separated the two germline ends. The CDR3 region is CASSLVGRGAQNEKLFF. Written as DNA, the CDR3 is TGTGCCAGCAGTCTCGTAGGTCGCGGGGCCCAAAATGAAAAACTGTTTTTT.

The chain employs TRBV2 and TRBJ2-5; no firm D call. The V gene's germline CDR1 is SNHLY and CDR2 FYNNEI. Trimming removed 8 bases at V and 5 bases at J, with 12 bases between. The CDR3 consists of 12 residues. The CDR3 sequence: CASSFSTETQYF. DNA for the CDR3: TGTGCCAGCTCGTTTTCCACGGAGACCCAGTACTTC.

The chain combines TRBV30 with TRBJ1-2, with D possibly matching TRBD1 (5 bases). V dropped 4 bases and J dropped 10 bases, with 13 bases sitting between them. Germline V lookup: CDR1 GTSNPN, CDR2 SVGIG (reference sequence). The CDR3 consists of 11 residues. The chain's CDR3 is CAWTPGTSYTF. The DNA of the CDR3 is TGTGCCTGGACCCCCGGGACCTCCTACACCTTC.

This chain joins TRBV6-5 and TRBJ2-7; 7 bases agree with TRBD2. After removal of 2 bases from V and 1 base from J, the junction contained 5 bases not matched to a gene. CDR3 length equals 15 residues. In germline, CDR1 is MNHEY, CDR2 SVGAGI. CDR3 sequence: CASSYNGGGSYEQYF. Here the CDR3 DNA reads TGTGCCAGCAGTTACAATGGGGGGGGATCCTACGAGCAGTACTTC.

This sequence joins TRBV10-2 and TRBJ2-1, with D possibly matching TRBD2 (5 bases). This CDR3 region has 11 residues. Per the germline V gene, CDR1 is WSHSY and CDR2 is SAAADI. Between the trimmed V and J ends, which lost 8 bases and 8 bases, there was a span of 10 bases. The CDR3 DNA reads TGCGCCAGCCGATCGGGGTATGAGCAGTTCTTC. It encodes CASRSGYEQFF.

The chain recombines TRBV6-4 with TRBJ2-1; TRBD2 agrees at 12 bases. Trimming removed 0 bases from V and 6 bases from J; junction bases left unmatched: 0. Germline V lookup: CDR1 MRHNA, CDR2 SNTAGT. This CDR3 is 15 amino acids long. CDR3 in amino acids: CASSDSLAGGNEQFF. DNA for the CDR3: TGTGCCAGCAGTGACTCACTAGCGGGGGGCAATGAGCAGTTCTTC.

The rearrangement links TRBV19 to TRBJ1-2; D is undetermined. The CDR3 is made up of 13 amino acids. The germline CDR1 and CDR2 sequences are LNHDA and SQIVND (reference sequence). Trimming removed 6 bases from V and 7 bases from J, with 15 bases in between. The CDR3, as DNA: TGTGCCAGTAGCGGGGATCGGTTACGTGGCTACACCTTC. This sequence encodes CASSGDRLRGYTF. The complete variable domain, with remaining parts taken from reference TRBV19 and TRBJ1-2, reads DGGITQSPKYLFRKEGQNVTLSCEQNLNHDAMYWYRQDPGQGLRLIYYSQIVNDFQKGDIAEGYSVSREKKESFPLTVTSAQKNPTAFYLCASSGDRLRGYTFGSGTRLTVV.